This is a list of T cell receptor beta chains from one sample in a study of cytomegalovirus exposure and HLA in healthy donors. Clones were read by immunoSEQ multiplex PCR, and TCRdb kept only the in-frame ones, dropping some. This sample's clone table lists over 100,000 clones. The sequencing input was PBMCs. The receptors come from a man aged 18 to 29 in good health and CMV-seronegative. CDR3s include the opening cysteine and the closing phenylalanine or tryptophan. D genes are given only for firm matches.

d_gene	v_gene	len	j_gene	CDR3aa	CDR3nt
TRBD2	TRBV28	14	TRBJ2-7	CASSPWGEGNEQYF	TGTGCCAGCAGTCCCTGGGGGGAGGGGAACGAGCAGTACTTC
.	TRBV20-1	11	TRBJ2-7	CSASFGYEQYF	TGCAGTGCTAGCTTCGGCTACGAGCAGTACTTC
TRBD1	TRBV7-9	15	TRBJ2-5	CASSLAQGIQETQYF	TGTGCCAGCAGCTTAGCACAGGGGATCCAAGAGACCCAGTACTTC
.	TRBV6-1	13	TRBJ1-2	CASSGTDYYGYTF	TGTGCCAGCAGTGGGACAGACTACTATGGCTACACCTTC
TRBD1	TRBV7-2	15	TRBJ1-3	CASSLVRQGGNTIYF	TGTGCCAGCAGCTTAGTGAGACAGGGAGGAAACACCATATATTTT
.	TRBV13	15	TRBJ1-2	CASSLSVPANYGYTF	TGTGCCAGCAGCTTATCAGTCCCAGCTAACTATGGCTACACCTTC
.	TRBV15	14	TRBJ2-3	CATSRAGLPDTQYF	TGTGCCACCAGCAGAGCGGGATTACCAGATACGCAGTATTTT
.	TRBV7-3	14	TRBJ2-2	CASKPTANTGELFF	TGTGCCAGCAAGCCGACAGCAAACACCGGGGAGCTGTTTTTT
TRBD1	TRBV7-9	16	TRBJ1-6	CASSRGQGAYNSPLHF	TGTGCCAGCAGCCGAGGACAGGGAGCCTATAATTCACCCCTCCACTTT
TRBD2	TRBV6-5	13	TRBJ2-1	CASSYSGGGEQFF	TGTGCCAGCAGTTACAGCGGGGGCGGTGAGCAGTTCTTC
TRBD1	TRBV6-5	15	TRBJ2-1	CASSYSRQGAVEQFF	TGTGCCAGCAGTTACTCGCGACAGGGGGCAGTTGAGCAGTTCTTC
.	TRBV28	17	TRBJ2-1	CASKGEIIQSSYNEQFF	TGTGCCAGCAAGGGGGAGATTATCCAGAGCTCCTACAATGAGCAGTTCTTC
.	TRBV25-1	13	TRBJ1-1	CASSPGGLTEAFF	TGTGCCAGCAGCCCCGGGGGGCTCACTGAAGCTTTCTTT
.	TRBV5-6	13	TRBJ1-2	CASSLDRTEFYTF	TGTGCCAGCAGCTTGGATAGGACAGAATTCTACACCTTC
.	TRBV29-1	14	TRBJ2-7	CSVETTIAPYEQYF	TGCAGCGTTGAAACAACAATAGCACCCTACGAGCAGTACTTC
.	TRBV11-2	15	TRBJ2-5	CASSFSDLVVETQYF	TGTGCCAGCAGCTTCAGTGACTTGGTAGTGGAGACCCAGTACTTC
.	TRBV30	11	TRBJ1-3	CAWGPGNTIYF	TGTGCCTGGGGCCCTGGAAACACCATATATTTT
.	TRBV5-6	14	TRBJ2-3	CASSLRGAADTQYF	TGTGCCAGCAGCCTTCGGGGTGCCGCAGATACGCAGTATTTT
.	TRBV7-9	14	TRBJ1-6	CASRDSSRDSPLHF	TGTGCCAGCAGGGACAGTTCGAGAGATTCACCCCTCCACTTT
.	TRBV2	13	TRBJ1-6	CASSLTGLSPLHF	TGTGCCAGCAGCCTGACAGGCTTGTCACCCCTCCACTTT
.	TRBV7-2	16	TRBJ1-1	CASSLIMWGGASEAFF	TGTGCCAGCAGCTTGATCATGTGGGGGGGCGCCTCTGAAGCTTTCTTT
TRBD1	TRBV6-1	14	TRBJ1-1	CASSDRTGNTEAFF	TGTGCCAGCAGTGATAGGACAGGAAACACTGAAGCTTTCTTT
TRBD1	TRBV9	14	TRBJ1-1	CASSVGRTGGAAFF	TGTGCCAGCAGCGTAGGCCGGACAGGGGGCGCGGCTTTCTTT
.	TRBV19	13	TRBJ2-1	CASSFSSYNEQFF	TGTGCCAGTAGTTTCAGCTCCTACAATGAGCAGTTCTTC
.	TRBV11-3	12	TRBJ2-7	CASSTRQDEQYF	TGTGCCAGCAGCACCCGACAAGACGAGCAGTACTTC
.	TRBV15	16	TRBJ1-4	CATSRDLQATNEKLFF	TGTGCCACCAGCAGAGATCTTCAGGCAACTAATGAAAAACTGTTTTTT
TRBD1	TRBV5-8	18	TRBJ1-6	CASSLEGTANSYNSPLHF	TGTGCCAGCAGCTTGGAAGGGACAGCCAACTCCTATAATTCACCCCTCCACTTT
TRBD1	TRBV5-1	15	TRBJ2-3	CASSPGQGAGDTQYF	TGCGCCAGCAGCCCGGGACAGGGGGCAGGAGATACGCAGTATTTT
TRBD1	TRBV9	15	TRBJ2-2	CASSVEAGGGGELFF	TGTGCCAGCAGCGTAGAAGCAGGGGGCGGCGGGGAGCTGTTTTTT
.	TRBV19	12	TRBJ1-1	CASKDGGTEAFF	TGTGCCAGTAAGGATGGCGGCACTGAAGCTTTCTTT
TRBD2	TRBV7-3	17	TRBJ2-2	CASSLLRGAGKTGELFF	TGTGCCAGCAGCCTTCTCCGGGGAGCGGGAAAAACCGGGGAGCTGTTTTTT
.	TRBV27	15	TRBJ2-4	CASSRRDLLKNIQYF	TGTGCCAGCAGTCGCCGGGACTTACTCAAAAACATTCAGTACTTC
.	TRBV5-1	13	TRBJ2-7	CASSLDRGYEQYF	TGCGCCAGCAGCTTGGATCGGGGCTACGAGCAGTACTTC
.	TRBV5-8	19	TRBJ2-1	CASSWRGRSDVLQTNEQFF	TGTGCCAGCAGCTGGCGGGGGCGTTCGGATGTTCTGCAGACCAATGAGCAGTTCTTC
.	TRBV7-6	16	TRBJ2-2	CASSLVGTPNTGELFF	TGTGCCAGCAGCTTAGTGGGGACACCGAACACCGGGGAGCTGTTTTTT
.	TRBV7-8	15	TRBJ1-5	CASSLQGGGNQPQHF	TGTGCCAGCAGCCTACAGGGTGGCGGCAATCAGCCCCAGCATTTT